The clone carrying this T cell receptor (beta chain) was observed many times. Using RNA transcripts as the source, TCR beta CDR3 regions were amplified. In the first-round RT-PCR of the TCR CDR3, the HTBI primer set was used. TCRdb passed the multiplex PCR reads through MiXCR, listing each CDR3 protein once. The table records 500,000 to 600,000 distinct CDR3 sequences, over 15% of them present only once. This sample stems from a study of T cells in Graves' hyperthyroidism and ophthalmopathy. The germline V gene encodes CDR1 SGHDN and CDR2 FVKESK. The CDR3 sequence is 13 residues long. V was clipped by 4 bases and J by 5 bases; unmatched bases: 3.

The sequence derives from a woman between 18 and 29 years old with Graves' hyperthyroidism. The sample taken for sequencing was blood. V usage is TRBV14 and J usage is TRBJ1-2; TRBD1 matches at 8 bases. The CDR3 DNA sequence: TGTGCCAGCAGCCCTGACAGGGGTTATGGCTACACCTTC. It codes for CASSPDRGYGYTF.